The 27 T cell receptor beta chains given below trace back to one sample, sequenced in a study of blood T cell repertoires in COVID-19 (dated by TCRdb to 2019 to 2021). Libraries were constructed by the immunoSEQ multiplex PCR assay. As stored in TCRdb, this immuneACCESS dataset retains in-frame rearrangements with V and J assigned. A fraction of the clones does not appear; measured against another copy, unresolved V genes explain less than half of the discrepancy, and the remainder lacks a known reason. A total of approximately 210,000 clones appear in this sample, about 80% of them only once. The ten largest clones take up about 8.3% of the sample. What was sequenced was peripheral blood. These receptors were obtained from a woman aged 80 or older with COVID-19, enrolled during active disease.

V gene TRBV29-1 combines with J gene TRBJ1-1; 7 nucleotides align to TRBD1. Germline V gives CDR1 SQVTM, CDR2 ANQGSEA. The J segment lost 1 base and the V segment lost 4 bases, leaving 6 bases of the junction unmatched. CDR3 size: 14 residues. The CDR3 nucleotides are TGCAGCGTTGGCGAGACAGGGCCGAACACTGAAGCTTTCTTT. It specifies CSVGETGPNTEAFF.

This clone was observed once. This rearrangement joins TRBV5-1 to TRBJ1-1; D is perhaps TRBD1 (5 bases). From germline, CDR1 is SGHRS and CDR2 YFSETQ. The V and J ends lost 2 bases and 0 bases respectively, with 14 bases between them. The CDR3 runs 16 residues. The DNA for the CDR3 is TGCGCCAGCAGCTTTGTTTTAGGGACTCTGAACACTGAAGCTTTCTTT. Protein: CASSFVLGTLNTEAFF.

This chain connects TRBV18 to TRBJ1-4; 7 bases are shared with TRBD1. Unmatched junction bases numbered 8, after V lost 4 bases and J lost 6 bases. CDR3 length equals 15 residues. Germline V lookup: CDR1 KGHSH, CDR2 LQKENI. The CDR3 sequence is CASSLEGGPDEKLFF. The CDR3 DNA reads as TGTGCCAGCTCACTAGAAGGGGGCCCAGATGAAAAACTGTTTTTT.

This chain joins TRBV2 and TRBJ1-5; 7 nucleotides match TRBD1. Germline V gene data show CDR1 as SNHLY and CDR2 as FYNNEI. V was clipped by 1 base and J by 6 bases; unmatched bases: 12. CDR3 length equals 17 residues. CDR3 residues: CASSEGTGPARSQPQHF. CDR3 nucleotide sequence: TGTGCCAGCAGTGAAGGGACAGGCCCAGCCAGGAGTCAGCCCCAGCATTTT.

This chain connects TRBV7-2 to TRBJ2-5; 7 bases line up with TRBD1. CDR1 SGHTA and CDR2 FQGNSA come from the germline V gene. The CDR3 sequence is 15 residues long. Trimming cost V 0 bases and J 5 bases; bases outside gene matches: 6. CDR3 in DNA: TGTGCCAGCAGCTTAGCTAGGGGGCTGGGGGAGACCCAGTACTTC. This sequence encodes CASSLARGLGETQYF.

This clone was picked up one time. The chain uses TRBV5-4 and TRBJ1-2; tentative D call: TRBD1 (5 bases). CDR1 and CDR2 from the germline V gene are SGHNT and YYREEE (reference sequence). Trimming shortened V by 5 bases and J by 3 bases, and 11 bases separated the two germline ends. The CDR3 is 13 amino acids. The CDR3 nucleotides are TGTGCCAGCAGGGGGCAGAACGACTATGGCTACACCTTC. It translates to CASRGQNDYGYTF.

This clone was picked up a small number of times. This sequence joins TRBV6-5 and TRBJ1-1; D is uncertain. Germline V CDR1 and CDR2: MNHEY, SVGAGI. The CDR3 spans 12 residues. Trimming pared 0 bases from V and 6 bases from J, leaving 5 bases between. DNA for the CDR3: TGTGCCAGCAGTTACTCGGGCTCTGAAGCTTTCTTT. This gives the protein CASSYSGSEAFF.

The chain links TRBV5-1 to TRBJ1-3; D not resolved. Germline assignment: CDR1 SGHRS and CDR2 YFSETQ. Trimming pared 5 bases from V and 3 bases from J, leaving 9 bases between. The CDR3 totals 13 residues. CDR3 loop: CASRDLGGNTIYF. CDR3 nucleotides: TGCGCCAGCAGGGACTTAGGTGGAAACACCATATATTTT.

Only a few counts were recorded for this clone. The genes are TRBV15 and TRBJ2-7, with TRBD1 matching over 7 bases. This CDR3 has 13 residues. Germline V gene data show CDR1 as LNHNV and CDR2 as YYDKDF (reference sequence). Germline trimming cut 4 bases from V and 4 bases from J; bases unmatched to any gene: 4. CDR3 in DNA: TGTGCCACCAGCAAGGGACAGCAATACGAGCAGTACTTC. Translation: CATSKGQQYEQYF.

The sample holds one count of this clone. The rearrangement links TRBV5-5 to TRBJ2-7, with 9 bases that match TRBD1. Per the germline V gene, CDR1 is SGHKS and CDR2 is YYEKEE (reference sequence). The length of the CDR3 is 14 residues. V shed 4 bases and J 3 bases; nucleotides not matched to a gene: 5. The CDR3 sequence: CASSLRDRDYEQYF. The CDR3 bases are TGTGCCAGCAGCCTCCGGGACAGGGACTACGAGCAGTACTTC.

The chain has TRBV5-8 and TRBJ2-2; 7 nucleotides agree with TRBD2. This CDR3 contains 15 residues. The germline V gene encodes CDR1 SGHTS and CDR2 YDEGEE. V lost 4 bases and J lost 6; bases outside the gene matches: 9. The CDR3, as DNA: TGTGCCAGCAGCCGCCCACTTAGCGGGCCCGGGGAGCTGTTTTTT. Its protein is CASSRPLSGPGELFF.

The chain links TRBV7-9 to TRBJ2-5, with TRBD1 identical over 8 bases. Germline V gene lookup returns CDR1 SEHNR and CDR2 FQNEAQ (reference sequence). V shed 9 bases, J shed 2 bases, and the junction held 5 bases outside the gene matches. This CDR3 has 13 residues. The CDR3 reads CARTQGDQETQYF. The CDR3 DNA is TGTGCCAGAACACAGGGGGATCAAGAGACCCAGTACTTC.

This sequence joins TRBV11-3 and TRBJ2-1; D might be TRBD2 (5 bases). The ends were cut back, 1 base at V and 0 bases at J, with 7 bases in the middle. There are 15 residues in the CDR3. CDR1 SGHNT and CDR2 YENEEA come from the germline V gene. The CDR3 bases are TGTGCCAGCAGCTTAGGTGGGAGCTCCTACAATGAGCAGTTCTTC. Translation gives CASSLGGSSYNEQFF.

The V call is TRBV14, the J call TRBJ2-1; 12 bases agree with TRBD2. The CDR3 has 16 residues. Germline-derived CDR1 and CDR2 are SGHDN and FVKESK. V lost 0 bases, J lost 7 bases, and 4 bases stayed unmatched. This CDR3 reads CASSQDLAGGLNEQFF. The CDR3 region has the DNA TGTGCCAGCAGCCAAGATCTAGCGGGAGGGCTTAATGAGCAGTTCTTC.

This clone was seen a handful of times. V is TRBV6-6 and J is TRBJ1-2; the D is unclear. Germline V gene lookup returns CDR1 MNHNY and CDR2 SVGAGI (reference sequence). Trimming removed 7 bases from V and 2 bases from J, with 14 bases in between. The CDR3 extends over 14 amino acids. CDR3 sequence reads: CASTNAYENYGYTF. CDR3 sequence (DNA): TGTGCCAGCACTAATGCTTATGAAAACTATGGCTACACCTTC.

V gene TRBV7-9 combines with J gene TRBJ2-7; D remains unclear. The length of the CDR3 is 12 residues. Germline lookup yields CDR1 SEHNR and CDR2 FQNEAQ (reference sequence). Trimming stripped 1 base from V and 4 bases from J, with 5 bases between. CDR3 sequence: CASSLEAYEQYF. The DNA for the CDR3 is TGTGCCAGCAGCTTAGAAGCGTACGAGCAGTACTTC.

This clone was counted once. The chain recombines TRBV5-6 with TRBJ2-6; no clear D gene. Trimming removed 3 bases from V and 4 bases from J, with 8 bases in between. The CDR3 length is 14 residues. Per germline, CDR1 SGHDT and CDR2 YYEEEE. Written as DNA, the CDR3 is TGTGCCAGCAGCTCCCAGGTAGGGGCCAACGTCCTGACTTTC. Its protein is CASSSQVGANVLTF. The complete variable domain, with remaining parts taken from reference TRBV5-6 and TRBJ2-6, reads DAGVTQSPTHLIKTRGQQVTLRCSPKSGHDTVSWYQQALGQGPQFIFQYYEEEERQRGNFPDRFSGHQFPNYSSELNVNALLLGDSALYLCASSSQVGANVLTFGAGSRLTVL.

The DNA for the CDR3 is TGTGCCAGCAGTTATTTCGATGAGCAGTTCTTC. This translates into CASSYFDEQFF. The chain recombines TRBV6-2 or TRBV6-3 with TRBJ2-1; D uncertain. With 3 bases removed from V and 8 bases from J, the gap between germline ends came to 5 bases. The CDR3 has 11 amino acids. Germline CDR1 MNHEY, CDR2 SVGEGT.

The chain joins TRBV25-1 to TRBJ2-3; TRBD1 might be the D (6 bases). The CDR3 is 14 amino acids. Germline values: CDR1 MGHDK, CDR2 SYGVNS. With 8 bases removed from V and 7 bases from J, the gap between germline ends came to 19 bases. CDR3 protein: CASSRDTFSHTQYF. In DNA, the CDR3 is TGTGCCAGCTCCCGGGACACCTTTAGCCATACGCAGTATTTT.

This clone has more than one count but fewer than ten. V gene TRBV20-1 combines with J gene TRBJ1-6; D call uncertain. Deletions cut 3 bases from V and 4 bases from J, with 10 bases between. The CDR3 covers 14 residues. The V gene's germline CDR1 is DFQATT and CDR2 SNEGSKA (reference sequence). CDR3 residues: CSASPQSYNSPLHF. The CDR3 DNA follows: TGCAGTGCTAGTCCGCAGTCTTATAATTCACCCCTCCACTTT.

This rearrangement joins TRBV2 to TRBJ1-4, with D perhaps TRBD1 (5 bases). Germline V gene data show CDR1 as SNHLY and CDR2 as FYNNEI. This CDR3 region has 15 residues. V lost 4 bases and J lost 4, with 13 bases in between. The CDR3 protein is CASSGSGAGNEKLFF. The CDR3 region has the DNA TGTGCCAGCAGTGGTTCTGGGGCCGGTAATGAAAAACTGTTTTTT. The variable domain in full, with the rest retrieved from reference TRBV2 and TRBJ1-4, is EPEVTQTPSHQVTQMGQEVILRCVPISNHLYFYWYRQILGQKVEFLVSFYNNEISEKSEIFDDQFSVERPDGSNFTLKIRSTKLEDSAMYFCASSGSGAGNEKLFFGSGTQLSVL.

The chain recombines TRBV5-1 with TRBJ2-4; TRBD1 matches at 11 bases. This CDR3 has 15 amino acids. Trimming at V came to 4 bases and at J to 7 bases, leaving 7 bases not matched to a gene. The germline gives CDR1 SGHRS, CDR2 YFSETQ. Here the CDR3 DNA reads TGCGCCAGCAGCCCGATGGGGACAGGGGGGAACATTCAGTACTTC. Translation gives CASSPMGTGGNIQYF.

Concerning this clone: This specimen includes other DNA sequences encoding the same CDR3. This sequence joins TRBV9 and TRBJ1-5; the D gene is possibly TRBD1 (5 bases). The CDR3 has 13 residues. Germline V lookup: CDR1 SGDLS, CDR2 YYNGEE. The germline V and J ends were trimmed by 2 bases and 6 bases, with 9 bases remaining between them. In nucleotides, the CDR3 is TGTGCCAGCAGCGTCGGGGGGGGTCAGCCCCAGCATTTT. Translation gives CASSVGGGQPQHF. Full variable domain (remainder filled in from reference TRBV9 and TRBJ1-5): DSGVTQTPKHLITATGQRVTLRCSPRSGDLSVYWYQQSLDQGLQFLIQYYNGEERAKGNILERFSAQQFPDLHSELNLSSLELGDSALYFCASSVGGGQPQHFGDGTRLSIL.

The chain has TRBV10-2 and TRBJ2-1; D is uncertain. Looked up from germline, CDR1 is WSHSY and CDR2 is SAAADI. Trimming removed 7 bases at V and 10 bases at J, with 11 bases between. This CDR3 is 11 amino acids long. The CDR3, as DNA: TGCGCCAGCACCGAGGTAGCAGAGCAGTTCTTC. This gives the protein CASTEVAEQFF.

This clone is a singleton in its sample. This chain's CDR3 is CATSRGQGWGDTQYF. CDR3 coding DNA: TGTGCCACCAGCAGAGGGCAGGGTTGGGGCGATACGCAGTATTTT. V is TRBV15 and J is TRBJ2-3; D might be TRBD1 (5 bases). The CDR3 is 15 residues long. Between the trimmed V and J ends, which lost 1 base and 6 bases, there was a span of 14 bases. In germline, CDR1 is LNHNV, CDR2 YYDKDF (reference sequence).

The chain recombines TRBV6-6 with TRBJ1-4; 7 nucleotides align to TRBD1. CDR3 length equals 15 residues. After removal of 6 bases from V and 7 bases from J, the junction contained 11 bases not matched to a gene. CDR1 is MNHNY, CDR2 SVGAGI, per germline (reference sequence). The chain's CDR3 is CASRMRGRAGEKLFF. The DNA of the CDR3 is TGTGCCAGCAGGATGAGGGGGCGGGCGGGTGAAAAACTGTTTTTT.

DNA of the CDR3: TGTGCCAGCAGTCTCCAGACAGGGTTGAATGAGCAGTTCTTC. It encodes CASSLQTGLNEQFF. V is TRBV6-2 or TRBV6-3 and J is TRBJ2-1; 7 positions match TRBD1. Germline CDR1 and CDR2: MNHEY and SVGEGT. V lost 5 bases and J lost 7; bases outside the gene matches: 8. The CDR3 loop spans 14 amino acids.